This T cell receptor beta chain is from a study of cytomegalovirus exposure and HLA in healthy donors. Notes on the study in general: A later analysis appeared to link common viral pathogens to several of the most significant clusters.

The length of the CDR3 is 17 residues. Germline V gene sequence: CDR1 SGDLS, CDR2 YYNGEE. V lost 0 bases and J lost 1; bases outside the gene matches: 7. Details on this clone: Antigen unknown.

PCR was performed using 60 Vbeta and 13 Jbeta primers. Some clones are missing from TCRdb's copy, which holds only in-frame ones; the method was immunoSEQ multiplex PCR. The sample lists about 150,000 clones; around 81% were seen once. The source material was PBMCs. The sequence came from a woman in her 40s in good health and CMV-seropositive. The V call is TRBV9, the J call TRBJ2-5; 9 bases are a match to TRBD2. CDR3: CASSVDGLAGPQETQYF. CDR3 nucleotides: TGTGCCAGCAGCGTAGACGGGCTAGCGGGACCCCAAGAGACCCAGTACTTC.